Sequencing of this T cell receptor beta chain was carried out in a study of cytomegalovirus exposure and HLA in healthy donors (dated by TCRdb to about 2017). For the wider study: According to an earlier analysis of 587 of the donors, about 179 million T cells yielded some 110 million unique TCR beta sequences and approximately 300 Gb of sequence data. The number of typed donors differed by locus: roughly 629-640 for A, B, C, DRB1 and DQB1; 522 for DQA1; around 580 for DPA1; and some 430 for DPB1. An early release covering roughly 640 HLA-typed donors comprised approximately 290 gigabases of sequencing data and around 85 million unique TCR sequences. HLA typing covered class I and class II loci at four-digit resolution. On average, 235,054 unique TCR beta nucleotide sequences were sequenced per donor among fewer than 500 genotyped donors of the cohort, with around 19% of those sequences being non-productive. The later analysis used no new phenotypic data to find candidate immune exposures, relying instead on TCR beta sequences and their occurrence across donors. In addition to the first cohort of approximately 650 subjects, a separate validation cohort of approximately 130 different subjects was used. A later genetic analysis took genome-wide SNP genotypes for 398 of the 666 donors and used that subset as a discovery cohort. Because of strong linkage in the cohort, a few DR-DQ haplotypes were treated as single units for association and clustering. Using immunosequencing, the study profiled T cell repertoires from about 610 subjects and related those repertoires to cytomegalovirus serostatus. The study aimed to test whether cataloging public T cell receptors could reveal signatures of past pathogen exposure. A later analysis re-examined previously published TCR beta repertoires from hundreds of donors and added high-resolution HLA genotyping to investigate patterns of TCR occurrence. High-throughput TCR immunosequencing, statistical association of individual TCRs with disease status, and machine learning were combined to predict cytomegalovirus infection status. All discovery cohort repertoires had been generated using a single sequencing platform. Of the roughly 400 genotyped donors, approximately 83% fell in the genetic ancestry cluster associated with self-reported Caucasian donors. In an earlier analysis of over 550 of the donors, high-throughput TCR beta sequencing was used to judge whether each TCR beta V gene segment behaved as functional or pseudogenic. Donor age, sex, ethnicity and CMV serostatus were compiled alongside the repertoire data.

Between the V and J ends, shortened by 0 bases and 1 base respectively, the junction contains 7 bases. The CDR3 runs 14 amino acids, cysteine and phenylalanine included. Only the CDR3 DNA is retained, 42 bases long and in frame from the first base. The germline V gene encodes CDR1 SGDLS and CDR2 YYNGEE. A note on this clone: Its cognate antigen has yet to be identified. Qualities for individual bases were not recorded, and no much larger clone is one base off.

The full study reports these points: Specific HLA alleles were associated with 15,000 to 20,000 TCR beta sequences at a false discovery rate of 0.05 in a later analysis. In a later analysis, several top co-occurrence clusters were reported to appear linked to parvovirus B19, influenza, CMV and Epstein-Barr virus. The authors suggested that the approach could potentially be generalized to other disease states and immunological phenotypes. When HLA alleles, especially DR and DQ, strongly co-occurred, TCR associations were difficult to assign to individual alleles. Some IMGT-functional V segments, including TRBV6-2 and TRBV6-3, could not be distinguished by the 87-base-pair reads and were therefore excluded. A later analysis found that most CMV-associated TCR beta chains appeared HLA-restricted, with HLA associations seemingly driven largely by CMV exposure. A later analysis found that HLA-associated TCR beta chains were more clonally expanded and had lower generation probabilities than equally common non-associated chains. Roughly uniform sequencing depth across donors was assumed in presence/absence analyses, although this assumption may not hold. V-gene and J-gene trimming of TCR beta chains was associated with a missense DCLRE1C variant in a later genetic analysis, and the association was replicated in an independent cohort. Because counts were too low, some 16 rarely observed V segments, including chromosome 9 orphons, were excluded from the earlier analysis of around 590 of the donors. A further reported finding was that TCR beta sequences accurately predicted the HLA-A and HLA-B alleles for most subjects in the first cohort. According to a later analysis, TCR association rates differed among HLA loci, with DRB1 alleles showing the most associated TCRs and HLA-C alleles showing the fewest. Because some donors lacked HLA typing at each locus, the association tests relied only on the typed subset. Broadly in line with IMGT annotations, most TCR beta V segments showed up in productive rearrangements about 87% or about 30% of the time in an earlier analysis of a few hundred of the donors. CMV serostatus was the only immune exposure information available for the cohort. A total of about 150 TCR beta chains were listed by the study as associated with cytomegalovirus. The classifier was reported to diagnose cytomegalovirus status with high specificity and sensitivity in both the original cohort and the validation cohort. Only TCR beta chains were sequenced in this cohort, and the absence of alpha or paired-chain data limited detectable features. Most TCR sequences were observed very rarely across donors, whereas some public TCRs were present in many individuals. A group of highly shared sequence variants was considered likely to be a technical artifact of the sequencing pipeline. In vitro tests confirmed that a few of the cytomegalovirus-associated TCR beta chains recognize cytomegalovirus antigens. Compared with the roughly 710-donor mean, donors in an Asian-associated ancestry cluster had fewer N-insertions in productive TCRs, according to a later genetic analysis. Linkage disequilibrium might explain the correlated functional status among segregating V segments, but an unknown experimental factor could not be ruled out.

The cohort was made up of approximately 670 healthy bone marrow donors. At the time of sampling, all cohort members were nominally healthy, though unrecorded immune exposures were likely present. The donor tested CMV seropositive, placing the donor among the 290 or so seropositive members of the cohort. A peripheral blood sample was collected from each donor, and TCR beta sequencing was performed on peripheral blood mononuclear cells. Genomic DNA extraction from the blood cell samples was performed with the Qiagen DNeasy Blood Extraction Kit. The method was the immunoSEQ multiplex PCR assay. For the multiplex PCR, a mixture combining 60 forward primers for TCR Vbeta segments and 13 reverse primers for TCR Jbeta segments was used. The CDR3 region of rearranged TCR beta genes was amplified from genomic DNA with a multiplex PCR assay. On the Illumina HiSeq System, the amplified TCR beta libraries were sequenced as 87-base-pair reads. In the paper's pipeline: A later analysis tallied around 80 million unique TCR beta chains across the approximately 670 repertoires, and about 12 million of those chains were shared by two or more donors. Raw reads were error-corrected and collapsed into unique sequences by a nearest-neighbor algorithm in which closely related sequences were merged to remove PCR and sequencing errors. V, D and J gene segments were assigned by aligning CDR3 sequences to IMGT reference sequences. For a sequence to be retained, a match of at least six nucleotides to both a V gene segment and a J gene segment was required. A rearrangement was called productive if the CDR3 had no stop codons and remained in frame with V and J, and every other rearrangement was called non-productive. Following IMGT convention, CDR3 was defined as the stretch from the second conserved V-encoded cysteine to the conserved J-encoded phenylalanine. In an earlier analysis of more than 550 of the donors, sequences lacking an unambiguous match to a single V gene segment were excluded. In an earlier analysis of about 590 of the donors, a V segment was called functional when productive rearrangements were above 56.7%, and segregating when the standard deviation between donors exceeded 5%. A statistical classification framework was built for diagnosing cytomegalovirus status from the catalog of TCR beta chain sequences. In a later analysis, TCR nucleotide sequences were compared against IMGT/GENE-DB human TR gene sequences so that V and J genes could be assigned. A later analysis assigned CDR3 sequences and most-parsimonious VDJ recombination scenarios with the TCRdist pipeline. In a later analysis, every TCR beta chain was defined by the combination of its CDR3 amino acid sequence and its V-gene family, and reads without a unique V-gene family were dropped. To address suspected cross-contamination and a sequencing artifact, a later analysis removed under 600 highly shared, low-generation-probability nucleotide sequences. In a later analysis, a clonal expansion index for each public chain was calculated from normalized within-repertoire ranks of inferred template counts. In a later analysis, generation probabilities were computed using a VDJ recombination model fitted to out-of-frame rearrangements, and the results were checked against IGoR. In a later analysis, hypergeometric tests were used to score TCR-TCR, TCR-HLA and TCR-CMV co-occurrence, with a repertoire-size bias correction applied to TCR pairs. To estimate false discovery rates, a later analysis permuted the HLA or CMV assignments 20 times. In a later analysis, co-occurring TCRs were grouped using DBSCAN, and TCRdist sequence similarity was added for clustering within HLA-allele-positive subsets. Repertoires with fewer than 30,000 or more than 120,000 public chains were left out of co-occurrence clustering, as were five repertoires with anomalous nucleotide sharing. Sourced from immuneACCESS, this table was stored by TCRdb with only in-frame sequences that have V and J called. A share of the clones is absent; for the studies checked, an unresolved V gene accounts for under half, and the remainder has no known explanation. V and J calls and clone size follow that table, whereas D and trimming were derived from the DNA. The sample table lists approximately 150,000 clones, about 79% of them with a count of one. Roughly 5.8% of the sample comes from the top ten.

Material: PBMCs. This sequence was found in a man aged 40-49 years in good health and CMV-seropositive. The chain joins TRBV9 to TRBJ2-5; no D gene is confidently identified. The CDR3 amino acid sequence is: CASSVGLTQETQYF. The DNA reads TGTGCCAGCAGCGTAGGACTGACCCAAGAGACCCAGTACTTC.